This T cell receptor (beta chain) was obtained from a study of blood T cells in healthy people across ages. Findings and limits, study-wide: Higher diversity and more naive CD4+ cells were features of long-lived donors, compared to aged donors.

To note about this clonotype: Its target is unknown.

In terms of origin and age, donors were healthy Caucasian individuals from Russia aged roughly 6 to 95. This CDR3 has 14 amino acids. V shed 2 bases, J shed 10 bases, and the junction held 3 bases outside the gene matches. From germline, CDR1 is SGHRS and CDR2 YFSETQ. A second PCR of 7 to 11 cycles used a sample-barcoded 5' primer and a J-beta primer mix. From each sample, at least 3 million paired-end reads containing CDR3 were obtained. Via MiXCR, TCRdb re-called the 5' RACE reads, giving one row per CDR3 protein. Of hundreds of thousands of distinct CDR3 sequences listed, about 61% are singletons. The TCR originated in a man aged 35-49 years in good health. This rearrangement joins TRBV5-1 to TRBJ2-1; 13 bases align to TRBD2. The sequenced sample was blood. The CDR3 sequence: CASSLGTSGVEQFF. CDR3 DNA: TGCGCCAGCAGCTTAGGGACTAGCGGGGTAGAGCAGTTCTTC.